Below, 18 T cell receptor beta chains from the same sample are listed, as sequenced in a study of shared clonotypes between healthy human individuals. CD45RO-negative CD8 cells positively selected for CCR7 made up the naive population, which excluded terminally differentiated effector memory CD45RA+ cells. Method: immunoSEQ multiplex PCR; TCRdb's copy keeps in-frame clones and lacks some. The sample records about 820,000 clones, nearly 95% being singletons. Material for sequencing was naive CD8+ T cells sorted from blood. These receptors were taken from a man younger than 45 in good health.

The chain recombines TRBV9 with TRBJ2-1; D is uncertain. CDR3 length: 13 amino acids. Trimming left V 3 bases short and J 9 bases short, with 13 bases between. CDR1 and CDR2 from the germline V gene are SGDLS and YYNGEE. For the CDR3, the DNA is TGTGCCAGCAGCGACCTACCGGCCATTGAGCAGTTCTTC. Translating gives CASSDLPAIEQFF.

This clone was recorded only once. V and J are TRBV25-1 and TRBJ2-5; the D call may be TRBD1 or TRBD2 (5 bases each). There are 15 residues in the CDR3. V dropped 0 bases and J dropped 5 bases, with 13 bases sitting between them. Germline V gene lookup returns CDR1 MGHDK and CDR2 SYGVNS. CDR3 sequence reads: CASSEYGGREETQYF. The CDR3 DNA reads TGTGCCAGCAGTGAATATGGCGGCAGGGAGGAGACCCAGTACTTC.

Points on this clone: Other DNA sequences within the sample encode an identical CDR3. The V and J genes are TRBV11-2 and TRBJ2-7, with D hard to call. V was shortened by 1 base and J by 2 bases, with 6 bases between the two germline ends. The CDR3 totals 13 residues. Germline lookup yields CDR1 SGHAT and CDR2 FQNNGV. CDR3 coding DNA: TGTGCCAGCAGCTTAGGCCCGACCTACGAGCAGTACTTC. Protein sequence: CASSLGPTYEQYF.

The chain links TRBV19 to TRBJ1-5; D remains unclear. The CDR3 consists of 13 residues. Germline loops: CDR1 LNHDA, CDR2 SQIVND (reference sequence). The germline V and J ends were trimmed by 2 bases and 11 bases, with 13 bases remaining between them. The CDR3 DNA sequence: TGTGCCAGTAGTATACCGGGGATGGAAGCCCAGCATTTT. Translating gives CASSIPGMEAQHF. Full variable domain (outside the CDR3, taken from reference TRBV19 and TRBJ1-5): DGGITQSPKYLFRKEGQNVTLSCEQNLNHDAMYWYRQDPGQGLRLIYYSQIVNDFQKGDIAEGYSVSREKKESFPLTVTSAQKNPTAFYLCASSIPGMEAQHFGDGTRLSIL.

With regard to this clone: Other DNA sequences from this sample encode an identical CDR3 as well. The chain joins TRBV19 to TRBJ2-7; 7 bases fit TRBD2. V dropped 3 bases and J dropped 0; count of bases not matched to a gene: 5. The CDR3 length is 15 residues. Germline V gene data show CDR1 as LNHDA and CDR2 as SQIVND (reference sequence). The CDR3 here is CASSMTGGFSYEQYF. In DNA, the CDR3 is TGTGCCAGTAGTATGACGGGGGGATTCTCCTACGAGCAGTACTTC.

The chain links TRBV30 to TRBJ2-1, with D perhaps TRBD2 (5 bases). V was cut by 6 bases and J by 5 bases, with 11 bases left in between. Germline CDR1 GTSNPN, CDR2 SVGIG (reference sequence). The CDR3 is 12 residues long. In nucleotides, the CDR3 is TGTGCCTGCGACGGGATCCACAATGAGCAGTTCTTC. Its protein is CACDGIHNEQFF. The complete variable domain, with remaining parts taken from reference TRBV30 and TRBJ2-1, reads SQTIHQWPATLVQPVGSPLSLECTVEGTSNPNLYWYRQAAGRGLQLLFYSVGIGQISSEVPQNLSASRPQDRQFILSSKKLLLSDSGFYLCACDGIHNEQFFGPGTRLTVL.

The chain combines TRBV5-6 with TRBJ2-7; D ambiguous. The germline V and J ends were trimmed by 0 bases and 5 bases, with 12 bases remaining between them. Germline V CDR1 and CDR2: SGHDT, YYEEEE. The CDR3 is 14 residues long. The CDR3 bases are TGTGCCAGCAGCTTGGCCGCAAGAAGCCACGAGCAGTACTTC. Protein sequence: CASSLAARSHEQYF.

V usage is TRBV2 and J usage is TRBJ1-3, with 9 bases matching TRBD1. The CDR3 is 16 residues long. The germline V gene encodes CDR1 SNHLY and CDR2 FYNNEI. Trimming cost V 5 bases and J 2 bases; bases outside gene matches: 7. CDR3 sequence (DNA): TGTGCCAGCAGTCGGACAGGGGAAGTCGCTGGAAACACCATATATTTT. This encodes CASSRTGEVAGNTIYF.

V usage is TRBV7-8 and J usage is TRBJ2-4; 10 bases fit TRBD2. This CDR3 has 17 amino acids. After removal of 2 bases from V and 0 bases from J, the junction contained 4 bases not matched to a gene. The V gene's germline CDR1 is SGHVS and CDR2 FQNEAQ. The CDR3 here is CASSLRTSGLAKNIQYF. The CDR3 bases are TGTGCCAGCAGCTTAAGGACTAGCGGATTAGCCAAAAACATTCAGTACTTC.

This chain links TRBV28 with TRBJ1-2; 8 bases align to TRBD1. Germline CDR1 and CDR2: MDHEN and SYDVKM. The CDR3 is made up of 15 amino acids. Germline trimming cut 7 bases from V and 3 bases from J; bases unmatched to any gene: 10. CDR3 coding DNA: TGTGCCAGCACCGCCTCGACAGGGGACGACTATGGCTACACCTTC. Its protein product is CASTASTGDDYGYTF.

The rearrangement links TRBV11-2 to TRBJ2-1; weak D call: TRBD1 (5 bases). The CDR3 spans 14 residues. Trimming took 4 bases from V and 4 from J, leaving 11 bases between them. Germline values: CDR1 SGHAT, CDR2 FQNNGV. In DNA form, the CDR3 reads TGTGCCAGCAGCTCCATGACAGAGTACAATGAGCAGTTCTTC. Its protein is CASSSMTEYNEQFF.

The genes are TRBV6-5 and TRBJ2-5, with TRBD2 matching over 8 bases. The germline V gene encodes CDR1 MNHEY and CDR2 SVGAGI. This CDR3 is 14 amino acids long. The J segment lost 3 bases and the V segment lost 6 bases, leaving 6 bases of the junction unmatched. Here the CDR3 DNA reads TGTGCCAGCAGACAGCGGGAGTGGGAAGAGACCCAGTACTTC. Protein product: CASRQREWEETQYF.

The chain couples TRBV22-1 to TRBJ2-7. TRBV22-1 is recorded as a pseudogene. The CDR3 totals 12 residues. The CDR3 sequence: CPGSAYVHEQYF. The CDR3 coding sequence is TGTCCTGGGAGCGCATATGTACACGAGCAGTACTTC.

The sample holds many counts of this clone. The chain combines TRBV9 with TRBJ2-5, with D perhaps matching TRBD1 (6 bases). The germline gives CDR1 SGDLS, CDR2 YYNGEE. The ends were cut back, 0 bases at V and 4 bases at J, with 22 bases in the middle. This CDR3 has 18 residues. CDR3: CASSVGQGQGIIGETQYF. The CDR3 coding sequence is TGTGCCAGCAGCGTAGGGCAGGGGCAGGGGATCATCGGAGAGACCCAGTACTTC.

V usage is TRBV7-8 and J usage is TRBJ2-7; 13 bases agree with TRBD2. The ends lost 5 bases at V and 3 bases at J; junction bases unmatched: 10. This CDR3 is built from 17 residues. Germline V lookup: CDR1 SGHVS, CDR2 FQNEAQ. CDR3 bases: TGTGCCAGCAGCCCAGGGACTAGCGGGATTCATTTCTACGAGCAGTACTTC. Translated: CASSPGTSGIHFYEQYF.

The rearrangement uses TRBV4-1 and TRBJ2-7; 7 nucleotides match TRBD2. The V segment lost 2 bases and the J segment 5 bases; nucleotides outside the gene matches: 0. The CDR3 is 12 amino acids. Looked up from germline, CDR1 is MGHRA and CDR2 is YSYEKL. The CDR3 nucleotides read TGCGCCAGCAGCCAACGGGGGGACGAGCAGTACTTC. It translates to CASSQRGDEQYF.

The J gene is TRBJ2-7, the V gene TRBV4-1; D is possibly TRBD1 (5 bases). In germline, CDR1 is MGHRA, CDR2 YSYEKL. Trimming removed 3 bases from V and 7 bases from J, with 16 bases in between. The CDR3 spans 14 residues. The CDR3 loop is CASSHSRDYLEQYF. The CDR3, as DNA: TGCGCCAGCAGCCACTCCAGGGATTATCTGGAGCAGTACTTC.

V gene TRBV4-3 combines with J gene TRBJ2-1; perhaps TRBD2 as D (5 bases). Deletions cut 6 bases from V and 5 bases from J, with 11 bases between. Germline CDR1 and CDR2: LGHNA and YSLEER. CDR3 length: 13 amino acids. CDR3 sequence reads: CASSHTRNNEQFF. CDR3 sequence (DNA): TGCGCCAGCAGTCACACTAGAAACAATGAGCAGTTCTTC.